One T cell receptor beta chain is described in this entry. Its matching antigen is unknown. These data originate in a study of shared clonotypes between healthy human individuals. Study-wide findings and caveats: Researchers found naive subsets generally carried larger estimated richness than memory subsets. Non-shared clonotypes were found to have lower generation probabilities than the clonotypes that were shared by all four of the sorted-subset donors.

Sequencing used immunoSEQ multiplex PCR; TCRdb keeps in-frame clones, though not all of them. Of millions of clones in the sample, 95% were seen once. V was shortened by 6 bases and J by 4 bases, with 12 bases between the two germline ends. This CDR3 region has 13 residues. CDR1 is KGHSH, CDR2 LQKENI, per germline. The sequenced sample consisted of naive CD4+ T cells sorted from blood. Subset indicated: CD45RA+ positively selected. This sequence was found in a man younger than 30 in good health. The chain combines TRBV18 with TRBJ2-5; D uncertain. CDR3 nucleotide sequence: TGTGCCAGCTCCCCTATGTCAGGAGAGACCCAGTACTTC. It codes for CASSPMSGETQYF.